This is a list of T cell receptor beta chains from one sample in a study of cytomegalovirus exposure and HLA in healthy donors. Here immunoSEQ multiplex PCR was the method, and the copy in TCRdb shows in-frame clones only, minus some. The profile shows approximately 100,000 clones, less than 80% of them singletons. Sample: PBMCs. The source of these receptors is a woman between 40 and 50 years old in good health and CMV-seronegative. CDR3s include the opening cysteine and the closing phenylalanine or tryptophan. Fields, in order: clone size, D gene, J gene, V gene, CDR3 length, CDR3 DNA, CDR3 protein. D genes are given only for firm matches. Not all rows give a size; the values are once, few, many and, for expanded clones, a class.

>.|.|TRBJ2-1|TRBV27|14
TGTGCCAGCAGTTTGTCCCTTTTCTACAATGAGCAGTTCTTC
CASSLSLFYNEQFF
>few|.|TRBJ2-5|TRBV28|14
TGTGCCAGCAGGGGCGGGCGTGGTGGAGAGACCCAGTACTTC
CASRGGRGGETQYF
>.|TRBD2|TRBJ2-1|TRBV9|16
TGTGCCAGCAGCGTAGGGACTAGCGGGCAGCACAATGAGCAGTTCTTC
CASSVGTSGQHNEQFF
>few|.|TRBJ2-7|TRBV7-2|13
TGTGCCAGCAGCTCCACAGGTTCCTACGAGCAGTACTTC
CASSSTGSYEQYF
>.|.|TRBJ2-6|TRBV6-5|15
TGTGCCAGCAGTACCCGAGACTCTGGGGCCAACGTCCTGACTTTC
CASSTRDSGANVLTF
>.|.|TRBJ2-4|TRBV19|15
TGTGCCAGTAGTATAGGCGGGGCAGCCAAAAACATTCAGTACTTC
CASSIGGAAKNIQYF
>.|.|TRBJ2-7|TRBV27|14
TGTGCCAGCAGTTTATCTCTAGCCACCTACGAGCAGTACTTC
CASSLSLATYEQYF
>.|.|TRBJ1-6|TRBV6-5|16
TGTGCCAGCAGTTACGGTGCCCCCGCCAGGGAATCACCCCTCCACTTT
CASSYGAPARESPLHF
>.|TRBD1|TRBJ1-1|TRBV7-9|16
TGTGCCAGCACCACCGGGGGGGACAGTTTGAACACTGAAGCTTTCTTT
CASTTGGDSLNTEAFF
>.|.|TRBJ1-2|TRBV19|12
TGTGCCAGTGGCGGGGCAGTCTGGGGCTACACCTTC
CASGGAVWGYTF
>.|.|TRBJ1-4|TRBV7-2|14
TGTGCCAGCAGCTCAGGGAGGGGAGGTGAAAAACTGTTTTTT
CASSSGRGGEKLFF
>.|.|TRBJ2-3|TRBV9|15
TGTGCCAGCAGCGTAGGGGGGGAGGAGGCAGATACGCAGTATTTT
CASSVGGEEADTQYF
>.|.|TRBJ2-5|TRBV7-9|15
TGTGCCAGCGGCCGGGAGGGGGCAGTGGAAGAGACCCAGTACTTC
CASGREGAVEETQYF
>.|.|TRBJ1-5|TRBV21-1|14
TGTGCCAGCAGCGACTACAGGGTACGTCAGCCCCAGCATTTT
CASSDYRVRQPQHF
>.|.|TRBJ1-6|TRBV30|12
TGTGCCCTCGCACAAACGAATTCACCCCTCCACTTT
CALAQTNSPLHF
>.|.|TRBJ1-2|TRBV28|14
TGTGCCAGCACCGTCGGGTTCGTCAACTATGGCTACACCTTC
CASTVGFVNYGYTF
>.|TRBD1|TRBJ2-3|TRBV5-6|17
TGTGCCAGCAGCTTCGGGACAGATACTCTGAGCACAGATACGCAGTATTTT
CASSFGTDTLSTDTQYF
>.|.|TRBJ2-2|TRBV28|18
TGTGCCAGCAGTTTAGTAGACATAGCGTGGGAGGTAGGCGGGGAGCTGTTTTTT
CASSLVDIAWEVGGELFF
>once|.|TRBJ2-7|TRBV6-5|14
TGTGCCAGCAGTTACGGAGGGGGCACCTACGAGCAGTACTTC
CASSYGGGTYEQYF
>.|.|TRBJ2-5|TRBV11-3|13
TGTGCCAGCCGAGGGAACAGCGGGGAGACCCAGTACTTC
CASRGNSGETQYF
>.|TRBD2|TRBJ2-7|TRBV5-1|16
TGCGCCAGCAGCCCGACTAGCGGGGGGGCCCGTCTCGAGCAGTACTTC
CASSPTSGGARLEQYF
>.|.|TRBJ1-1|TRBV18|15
TGTGCCAGCTCACGACAAACACGCGGGGACACTGAAGCTTTCTTT
CASSRQTRGDTEAFF
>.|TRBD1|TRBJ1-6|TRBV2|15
TGTGCCAGCAGTGAAGGCAGGGGGGATAATTCACCCCTCCACTTT
CASSEGRGDNSPLHF
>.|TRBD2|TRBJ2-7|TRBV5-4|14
TGTGCCAGCAGCTTAGCGGGAGGGATGGGTGAGCAGTACTTC
CASSLAGGMGEQYF
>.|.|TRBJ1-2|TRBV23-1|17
TGCGCCAGCAGTCTTGGCAGGGGCGGTCGGACACACTATGGCTACACCTTC
CASSLGRGGRTHYGYTF
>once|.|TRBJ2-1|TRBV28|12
TGTGCCAGCAACAGGGCCTTGGGTGAGCAGTTCTTC
CASNRALGEQFF
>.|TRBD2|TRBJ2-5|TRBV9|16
TGTGCCAGCAGCGCAAGCGGGACTACCCGACAAGAGACCCAGTACTTC
CASSASGTTRQETQYF
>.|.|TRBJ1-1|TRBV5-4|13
TGTGCCAGCAGCTTGATAGGGGTCACTGAAGCTTTCTTT
CASSLIGVTEAFF
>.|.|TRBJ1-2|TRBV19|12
TGTGCCAGTGGCGGAGGGGCAGGTGGCTACACCTTC
CASGGGAGGYTF
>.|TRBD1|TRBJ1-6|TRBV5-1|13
TGCGCCAGCAGCTTGGACAGGGGCCCACCCCTCCACTTT
CASSLDRGPPLHF
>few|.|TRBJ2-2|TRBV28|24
TGTGCCAGCAGTTTTCCTCGCACCCACCAACAGGGTACTCCCCCCCCGTTGGACACCGGGGAGCTGTTTTTT
CASSFPRTHQQGTPPPLDTGELFF
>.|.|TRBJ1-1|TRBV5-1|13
TGCGCCAGCAGCGAACAGGCGAACACTGAAGCTTTCTTT
CASSEQANTEAFF
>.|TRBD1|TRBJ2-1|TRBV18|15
TGTGCCAGCTCAAAAACAGGGGGCTCCTACAATGAGCAGTTCTTC
CASSKTGGSYNEQFF
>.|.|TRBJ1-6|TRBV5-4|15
TGTGCCAGCAGCTTGGGGGGCAGGGTGAATTCACCCCTCCACTTT
CASSLGGRVNSPLHF
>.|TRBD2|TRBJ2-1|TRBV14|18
TGTGCCAGCAGCCAAGATCGGACTAGCGGGAGGGCAGGAAATGAGCAGTTCTTC
CASSQDRTSGRAGNEQFF
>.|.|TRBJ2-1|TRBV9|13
TGTGCCAGCAGCGCGGTGAGTTGGAATGAGCAGTTCTTC
CASSAVSWNEQFF
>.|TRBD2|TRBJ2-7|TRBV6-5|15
TGTGCCAGCAGCAGGACTAGCGGGAGGACTTACGAGCAGTACTTC
CASSRTSGRTYEQYF
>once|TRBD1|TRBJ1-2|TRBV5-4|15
TGTGCCAGCAGCTTGGTCGGAGGGGGCGAAGATGGCTACACCTTC
CASSLVGGGEDGYTF
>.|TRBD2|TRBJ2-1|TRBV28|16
TGTGCCAGCAGTTTCTCTAGCGGGGACTCCTACAATGAGCAGTTCTTC
CASSFSSGDSYNEQFF
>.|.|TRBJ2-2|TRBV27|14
TGTGCCAGCAGCGCCGAAGAGAGCACCGGGGAGCTGTTTTTT
CASSAEESTGELFF
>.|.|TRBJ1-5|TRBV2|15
TGTGCCAGCCGCAGCAGGGACTATAGCAATCAGCCCCAGCATTTT
CASRSRDYSNQPQHF
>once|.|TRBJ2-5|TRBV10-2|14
TGCGCCAGCAGTGTGCGGGGCTTGGGAGAGACCCAGTACTTC
CASSVRGLGETQYF
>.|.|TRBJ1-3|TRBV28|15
TGTGCCAGCAGTAGGGCTGGGAGCTCTGGAAACACCATATATTTT
CASSRAGSSGNTIYF
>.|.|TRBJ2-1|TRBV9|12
TGTGCCAGCAGCGTACTGGGGAGTGGGCAGTTCTTC
CASSVLGSGQFF
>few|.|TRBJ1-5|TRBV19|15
TGTGCCAGTAGGAACTTCCTGGGAGGCAATCAGCCCCAGCATTTT
CASRNFLGGNQPQHF